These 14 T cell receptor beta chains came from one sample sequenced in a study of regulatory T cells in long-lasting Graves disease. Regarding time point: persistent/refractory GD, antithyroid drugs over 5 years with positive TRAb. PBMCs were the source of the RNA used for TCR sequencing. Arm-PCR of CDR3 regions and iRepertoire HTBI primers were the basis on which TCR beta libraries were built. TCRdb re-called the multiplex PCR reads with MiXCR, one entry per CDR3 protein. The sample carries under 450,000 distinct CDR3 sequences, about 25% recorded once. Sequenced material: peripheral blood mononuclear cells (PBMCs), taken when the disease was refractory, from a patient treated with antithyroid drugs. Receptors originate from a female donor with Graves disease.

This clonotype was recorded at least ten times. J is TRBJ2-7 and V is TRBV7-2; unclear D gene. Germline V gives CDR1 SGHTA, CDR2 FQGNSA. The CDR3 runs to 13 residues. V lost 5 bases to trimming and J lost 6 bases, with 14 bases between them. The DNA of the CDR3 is TGTGCCAGCAGCACGGGCCCGGAGCGCGAGCAGTACTTC. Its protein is CASSTGPEREQYF. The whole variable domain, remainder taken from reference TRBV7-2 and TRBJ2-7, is GAGVSQSPSNKVTEKGKDVELRCDPISGHTALYWYRQSLGQGLEFLIYFQGNSAPDKSGLPSDRFSAERTGGSVSTLTIQRTQQEDSAVYLCASSTGPEREQYFGPGTRLTVT.

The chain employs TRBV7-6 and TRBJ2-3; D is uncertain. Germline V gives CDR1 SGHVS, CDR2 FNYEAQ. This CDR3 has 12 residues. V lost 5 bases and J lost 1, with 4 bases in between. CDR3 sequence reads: CASSEGTDTQYF. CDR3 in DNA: TGTGCCAGCAGCGAAGGCACAGATACGCAGTATTTT.

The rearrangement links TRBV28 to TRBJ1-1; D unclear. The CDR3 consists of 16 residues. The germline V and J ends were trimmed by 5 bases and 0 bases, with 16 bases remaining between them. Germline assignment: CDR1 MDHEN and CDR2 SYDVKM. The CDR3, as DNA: TGTGCCAGCAGTCACCCCTGGGTCTGGGTGAACACTGAAGCTTTCTTT. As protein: CASSHPWVWVNTEAFF.

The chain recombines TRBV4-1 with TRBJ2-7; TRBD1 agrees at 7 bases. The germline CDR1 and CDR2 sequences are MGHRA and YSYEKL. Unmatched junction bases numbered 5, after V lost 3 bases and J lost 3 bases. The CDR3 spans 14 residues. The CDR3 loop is CASSHPGQVYEQYF. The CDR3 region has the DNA TGCGCCAGCAGCCACCCCGGACAGGTCTACGAGCAGTACTTC.

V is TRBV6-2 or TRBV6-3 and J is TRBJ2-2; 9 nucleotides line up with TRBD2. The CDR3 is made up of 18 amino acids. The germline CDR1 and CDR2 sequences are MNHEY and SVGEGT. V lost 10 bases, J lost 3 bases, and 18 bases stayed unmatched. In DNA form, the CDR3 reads TGTGCCACTTCGGGGGCGGGAGGGCGTTCCAGGCACACCGGGGAGCTGTTTTTT. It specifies CATSGAGGRSRHTGELFF.

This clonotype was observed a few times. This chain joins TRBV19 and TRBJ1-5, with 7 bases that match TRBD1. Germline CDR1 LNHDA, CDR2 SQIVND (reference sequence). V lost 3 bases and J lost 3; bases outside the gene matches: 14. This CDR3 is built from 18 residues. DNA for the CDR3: TGTGCCAGTAGTATGCGTGGGGCCAGGGGGGCACTCAATCAGCCCCAGCATTTT. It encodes CASSMRGARGALNQPQHF.

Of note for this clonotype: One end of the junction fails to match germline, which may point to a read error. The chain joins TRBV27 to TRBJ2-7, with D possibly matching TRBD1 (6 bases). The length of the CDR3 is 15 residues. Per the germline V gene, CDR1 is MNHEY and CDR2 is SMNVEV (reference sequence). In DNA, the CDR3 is TGTTCCAGCAACCCAATCGGACAGAGCACCTACGAGCAGTACTTC. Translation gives CSSNPIGQSTYEQYF.

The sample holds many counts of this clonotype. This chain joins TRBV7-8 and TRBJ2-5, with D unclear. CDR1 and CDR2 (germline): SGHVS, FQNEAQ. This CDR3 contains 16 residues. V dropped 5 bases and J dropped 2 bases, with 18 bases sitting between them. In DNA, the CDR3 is TGTGCCAGCAGCGAAAATTTCGGACGGGCGCAAGAGACCCAGTACTTC. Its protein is CASSENFGRAQETQYF.

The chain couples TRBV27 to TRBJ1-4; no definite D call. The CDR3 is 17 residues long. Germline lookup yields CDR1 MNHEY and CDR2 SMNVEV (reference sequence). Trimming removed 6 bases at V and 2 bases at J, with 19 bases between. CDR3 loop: CASSLSRVVATNEKLFF. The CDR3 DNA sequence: TGTGCCAGCAGCCTTAGTCGGGTGGTTGCGACTAATGAAAAACTGTTTTTT.

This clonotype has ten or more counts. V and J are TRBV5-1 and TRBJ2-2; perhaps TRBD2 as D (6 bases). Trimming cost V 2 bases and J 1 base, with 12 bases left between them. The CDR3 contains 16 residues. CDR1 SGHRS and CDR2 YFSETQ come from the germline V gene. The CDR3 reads CASSFTISGNTGELFF. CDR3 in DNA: TGCGCCAGCAGCTTCACTATTAGCGGGAACACCGGGGAGCTGTTTTTT. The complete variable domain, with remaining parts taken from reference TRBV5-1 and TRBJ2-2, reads KAGVTQTPRYLIKTRGQQVTLSCSPISGHRSVSWYQQTPGQGLQFLFEYFSETQRNKGNFPGRFSGRQFSNSRSEMNVSTLELGDSALYLCASSFTISGNTGELFFGEGSRLTVL.

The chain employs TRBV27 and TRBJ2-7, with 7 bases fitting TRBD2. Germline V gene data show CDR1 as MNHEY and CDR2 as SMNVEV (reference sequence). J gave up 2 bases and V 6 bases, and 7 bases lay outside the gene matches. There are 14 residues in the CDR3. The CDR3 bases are TGTGCCAGCAGACGGACTAGAGTAACCTACGAGCAGTACTTC. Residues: CASRRTRVTYEQYF.

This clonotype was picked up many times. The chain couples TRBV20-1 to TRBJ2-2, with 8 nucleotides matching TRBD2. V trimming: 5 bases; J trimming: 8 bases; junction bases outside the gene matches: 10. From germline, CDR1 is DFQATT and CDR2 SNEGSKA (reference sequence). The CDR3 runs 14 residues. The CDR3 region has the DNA TGCAGTGCTCAAACACCGGGACTAGTGGGGGAGCTGTTTTTT. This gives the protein CSAQTPGLVGELFF.

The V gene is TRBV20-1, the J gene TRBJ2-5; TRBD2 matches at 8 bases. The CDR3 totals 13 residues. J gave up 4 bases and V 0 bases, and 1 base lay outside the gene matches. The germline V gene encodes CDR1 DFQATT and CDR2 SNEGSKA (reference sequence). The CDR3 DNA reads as TGCAGTGCTAGAGAAGCGGGAGTAGAGACCCAGTACTTC. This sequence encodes CSAREAGVETQYF.

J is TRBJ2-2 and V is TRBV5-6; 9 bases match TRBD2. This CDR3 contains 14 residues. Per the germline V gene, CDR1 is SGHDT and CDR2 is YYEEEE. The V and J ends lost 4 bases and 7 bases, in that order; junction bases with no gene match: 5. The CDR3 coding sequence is TGTGCCAGCAGCGCGGGACTAGCTGACGGGGAGCTGTTTTTT. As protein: CASSAGLADGELFF.